Listed here are 25 T cell receptor beta chains from one sample, sequenced in a study of spatial heterogeneity in lung cancer. The time point denotes: sample taken at primary tumor resection. TCRdb reprocessed the 5' RACE reads with MiXCR, giving one entry per CDR3 protein. The sample carries tens of thousands of distinct CDR3 sequences, about 12% recorded once. The source was PBMCs, collected at surgery. These receptors were taken from a male donor with early-stage non-small cell lung cancer.

The V call is TRBV20-1, the J call TRBJ2-5, with a tentative D call TRBD2 (5 bases). The V end was cut by 3 bases, the J end by 5 bases, with 13 bases between. This CDR3 is built from 13 residues. Germline CDR1 DFQATT, CDR2 SNEGSKA (reference sequence). For the CDR3, the DNA is TGCAGTGCTAGGGCGACTATGTCGGAGACCCAGTACTTC. The encoded protein is CSARATMSETQYF.

There are a few counts of this clonotype. V and J are TRBV4-2 and TRBJ2-5; D is uncertain. Per the germline V gene, CDR1 is LGHNA and CDR2 is YNFKEQ. V gave up 1 base and J gave up 8 bases, with 11 bases separating them. CDR3 length equals 13 residues. CDR3 sequence: CASSQGLDGTQYF. CDR3 nucleotide sequence: TGTGCCAGCAGCCAAGGACTGGATGGAACCCAGTACTTC.

This clonotype has a single count. The chain links TRBV5-1 to TRBJ2-5, with 12 bases that match TRBD2. Unmatched junction bases numbered 4, after V lost 3 bases and J lost 1 base. The V gene's germline CDR1 is SGHRS and CDR2 YFSETQ. The CDR3 sequence is 16 residues long. The CDR3 sequence is CASSSGLAGSQETQYF. CDR3 bases: TGCGCCAGCAGCTCAGGACTAGCGGGGTCCCAAGAGACCCAGTACTTC.

This clonotype was recorded at least ten times. This chain uses TRBV7-8 with TRBJ1-1; D not certain. The germline V and J ends were trimmed by 0 bases and 5 bases, with 13 bases remaining between them. CDR1 SGHVS and CDR2 FQNEAQ come from the germline V gene. This CDR3 has 15 residues. CDR3 protein: CASSLALSGWTEAFF. For the CDR3, the DNA is TGTGCCAGCAGCTTAGCCCTATCGGGTTGGACTGAAGCTTTCTTT. The whole variable domain, filled in from reference TRBV7-8 and TRBJ1-1, reads GAGVSQSPRYKVAKRGQDVALRCDPISGHVSLFWYQQALGQGPEFLTYFQNEAQLDKSGLPSDRFFAERPEGSVSTLKIQRTQQEDSAVYLCASSLALSGWTEAFFGQGTRLTVV.

The rearrangement uses TRBV7-2 and TRBJ1-5; TRBD1 aligns across 7 bases. Per the germline V gene, CDR1 is SGHTA and CDR2 is FQGNSA. The V gene end was trimmed by 4 bases and the J gene end by 2 bases; junction bases not matched to a gene: 5. This CDR3 has 15 residues. The CDR3: CASSSRTGGNQPQHF. The CDR3 DNA reads as TGTGCCAGCAGCTCGAGAACAGGGGGCAATCAGCCCCAGCATTTT.

This clonotype was observed a few times. This rearrangement joins TRBV25-1 to TRBJ2-2, with D possibly TRBD1 on 5 matching bases. Deletions cut 3 bases from V and 4 bases from J, with 9 bases between. The germline CDR1 and CDR2 sequences are MGHDK and SYGVNS. This CDR3 spans 14 amino acids. In nucleotides, the CDR3 is TGTGCCAGCAGTGACAGGGCTACCACCGGGGAGCTGTTTTTT. Translation: CASSDRATTGELFF.

The chain carries TRBV7-9 and TRBJ1-1; 11 bases are shared with TRBD1. CDR1 and CDR2 (germline): SEHNR, FQNEAQ (reference sequence). The CDR3 totals 12 residues. The J segment lost 11 bases and the V segment lost 5 bases, leaving 4 bases of the junction unmatched. The CDR3 DNA reads TGTGCCAGCAGCCAGGGACAGGGGGGTGCTTTCTTT. The encoded protein is CASSQGQGGAFF.

The chain uses TRBV7-2 and TRBJ1-3, with D maybe TRBD1 (6 bases). The CDR3 totals 16 residues. Germline lookup yields CDR1 SGHTA and CDR2 FQGNSA. V lost 1 base and J lost 1, with 11 bases in between. The CDR3 DNA reads TGTGCCAGCAGCTTAGTGTTGGGGACATCTGGAAACACCATATATTTT. This encodes CASSLVLGTSGNTIYF.

At least ten counts were recorded for this clonotype. The chain employs TRBV24-1 and TRBJ2-2; D remains ambiguous. Trimming took off 6 bases at V and 2 bases at J, with 6 bases between the two ends. CDR1 KGHDR and CDR2 SFDVKD come from the germline V gene. The CDR3 totals 13 residues. The CDR3 DNA is TGTGCCACCAGTCTGGGAAACACCGGGGAGCTGTTTTTT. Protein product: CATSLGNTGELFF.

The table lists this clonotype with a few counts. V usage is TRBV29-1 and J usage is TRBJ1-1; a weak D match, TRBD1 (5 bases). The CDR3 has 12 residues. CDR1 is SQVTM and CDR2 is ANQGSEA in the germline V gene. V was shortened by 7 bases and J by 1 base, with 10 bases between the two germline ends. The CDR3 sequence is CSGGHQNTEAFF. As DNA, the CDR3 is TGCAGCGGTGGACACCAGAACACTGAAGCTTTCTTT.

This clonotype was recorded a few times. V and J are TRBV29-1 and TRBJ2-3, with 8 bases matching TRBD1. This CDR3 is 13 amino acids long. V shed 7 bases, J shed 0 bases, and the junction held 3 bases outside the gene matches. Looked up from germline, CDR1 is SQVTM and CDR2 is ANQGSEA. This CDR3 reads CSGGTGSTDTQYF. The CDR3 nucleotides read TGCAGCGGAGGGACAGGAAGCACAGATACGCAGTATTTT.

This chain connects TRBV5-6 to TRBJ2-3; TRBD2 matches at 7 bases. The germline gives CDR1 SGHDT, CDR2 YYEEEE. The CDR3 has 16 amino acids. The V and J ends lost 2 bases and 2 bases, in that order; junction bases with no gene match: 8. CDR3 nucleotide sequence: TGTGCCAGCAGCTTCGGGGGGAAATGGAACACAGATACGCAGTATTTT. Its translation is CASSFGGKWNTDTQYF.

This clonotype turned up a few times. V usage is TRBV2 and J usage is TRBJ1-2; 9 bases map to TRBD1. The V segment lost 4 bases and the J segment 13 bases; nucleotides outside the gene matches: 13. From germline, CDR1 is SNHLY and CDR2 FYNNEI. This CDR3 is 14 amino acids long. The CDR3 protein is CASSGGGTGQFRTF. CDR3 in DNA: TGTGCCAGCAGTGGGGGTGGGACAGGGCAATTTCGCACCTTC.

This clonotype was seen a handful of times. The chain links TRBV3-1 to TRBJ2-1; 10 nucleotides match TRBD2. The CDR3 has 15 amino acids. V dropped 4 bases and J dropped 5; count of bases not matched to a gene: 5. Germline V CDR1 and CDR2: LGHDT, YNNKEL (reference sequence). This CDR3 is CASSLTSGINNEQFF. In DNA form, the CDR3 reads TGTGCCAGCAGCCTTACTAGCGGGATCAACAATGAGCAGTTCTTC.

This clonotype was observed at least ten times. The chain carries TRBV10-2 and TRBJ1-1, with D unresolved. CDR3 length: 12 amino acids. V was pared by 8 bases and J by 1 base, with 8 bases between. Germline V lookup: CDR1 WSHSY, CDR2 SAAADI. CDR3 bases: TGCGCCAGCCTACGCCAGAACACTGAAGCTTTCTTT. Translating gives CASLRQNTEAFF.

This clonotype was observed a few times. This sequence joins TRBV5-6 and TRBJ1-5; possibly TRBD1 for D (6 bases). Trimming stripped 0 bases from V and 0 bases from J, with 10 bases between. Germline V gene sequence: CDR1 SGHDT, CDR2 YYEEEE. The length of the CDR3 is 16 residues. CDR3 in amino acids: CASSLGGQYSNQPQHF. In DNA, the CDR3 is TGTGCCAGCAGCTTGGGGGGGCAGTATAGCAATCAGCCCCAGCATTTT.

The gene calls are TRBV6-5 and TRBJ2-3; 9 bases agree with TRBD2. Losses at the gene ends were 8 bases for V and 0 bases for J; bases not matched to a gene: 6. This CDR3 has 15 residues. Looked up from germline, CDR1 is MNHEY and CDR2 is SVGAGI. CDR3 in DNA: TGTGCCAGCGGGCGAGGGACTAGCAGCACAGATACGCAGTATTTT. It specifies CASGRGTSSTDTQYF.

V is TRBV6-1 and J is TRBJ2-7; no reliable D call. V was trimmed by 1 base and J by 2 bases, leaving 9 bases between them. The germline CDR1 and CDR2 sequences are MNHNS and SASEGT. The length of the CDR3 is 14 residues. The CDR3 region has the DNA TGTGCCAGCAGTGAAGATGGGCGGACCTACGAGCAGTACTTC. This sequence encodes CASSEDGRTYEQYF.

For this clonotype: Given a much more abundant clone one base away, this may be a read error. The chain uses TRBV7-6 and TRBJ2-5, with D unclear. Germline values: CDR1 SGHVS, CDR2 FNYEAQ. There are 14 residues in the CDR3. The CDR3 sequence is CAGSLQWGQETQYF. CDR3 nucleotides: TGTGCCGGCAGCTTACAGTGGGGCCAAGAGACCCAGTACTTC.

This clonotype has only a few counts. Given a much more abundant clone one base away, this may be a read error. The chain carries TRBV7-2 and TRBJ1-5; unclear D gene. The ends were cut back, 1 base at V and 12 bases at J, with 13 bases in the middle. CDR1 is SGHTA, CDR2 FQGNSA, per germline. CDR3 size: 13 residues. The CDR3 loop reads CASSLGTSWHQHF. In DNA, the CDR3 is TGTGCCAGCAGCTTAGGGACGTCATGGCACCAGCATTTT.

The sample holds many counts of this clonotype. CDR3: CASSLDGTDTYEQYF. DNA of the CDR3: TGCGCCAGCAGCTTGGATGGGACTGACACCTACGAGCAGTACTTC. V usage is TRBV5-1 and J usage is TRBJ2-7, with a possible D match to TRBD2 (6 bases). Per the germline V gene, CDR1 is SGHRS and CDR2 is YFSETQ. This CDR3 has 15 residues. V lost 0 bases to trimming and J lost 2 bases, with 12 bases between them.

The rearrangement links TRBV10-1 to TRBJ2-1, with TRBD2 matching 7 bases. Germline V gene sequence: CDR1 WNHNN, CDR2 SYGVQD (reference sequence). This CDR3 has 13 amino acids. V dropped 6 bases and J dropped 5; count of bases not matched to a gene: 4. The CDR3 coding sequence is TGCGCCAGCAGCTCTAGCGGCAACAATGAGCAGTTCTTC. Translated: CASSSSGNNEQFF.

The gene calls are TRBV4-1 and TRBJ1-6; D ambiguous. Germline CDR1 reads MGHRA; CDR2 reads YSYEKL. The CDR3 has 15 amino acids. The ends were cut back, 0 bases at V and 14 bases at J, with 17 bases in the middle. The CDR3 is CASSQERAGLFTLHF. In DNA, the CDR3 is TGCGCCAGCAGCCAAGAAAGGGCCGGACTGTTCACCCTCCACTTT.

V and J are TRBV6-2 or TRBV6-3 and TRBJ2-5, with D uncertain. From germline, CDR1 is MNHEY and CDR2 SVGEGT. This CDR3 region has 12 residues. Trimming shortened V by 3 bases and J by 5 bases, and 7 bases separated the two germline ends. The CDR3 nucleotides read TGTGCCAGCAGTTATTGGCAGGAGACCCAGTACTTC. It translates to CASSYWQETQYF.

This clonotype was counted between two and nine times. The V call is TRBV15, the J call TRBJ2-7; D possibly uses TRBD1 or TRBD2 (5 bases each). V was pared by 0 bases and J by 4 bases, with 16 bases between. This CDR3 is built from 16 residues. Germline CDR1 reads LNHNV; CDR2 reads YYDKDF (reference sequence). CDR3 residues: CATSRDLPGQNYEQYF. The DNA of the CDR3 is TGTGCCACCAGCAGAGATCTCCCGGGGCAAAATTACGAGCAGTACTTC.